This T cell receptor (beta chain) came from a study of T-cell reconstitution after alpha-beta-depleted transplantation in children. The study's findings and limits: Newly generated T cells supplied most T-cell counts and diversity one year post-transplant.

Researchers prepared the TCRbeta library using unique molecular identifiers, the study reports. TCRdb re-analysed the PCR reads in MiXCR, keeping a single row per CDR3 protein. The table records more than 400,000 distinct CDR3 sequences, about 10% of them present only once. V shed 5 bases and J shed 4 bases, with 18 bases lying between them. Germline CDR1 reads SGHTA; CDR2 reads FQGNSA. The length of the CDR3 is 15 residues. This clonotype came up many times. Its antigen is not identified. The material sequenced was PBMCs, mostly from graft donor cells, taken 180 days after TCRalphabeta/CD19-depleted stem cell transplant. This sequence was found in a female patient aged 2-9 years who had a stem cell transplant for aplastic anemia, so the T cells may come from the graft donor. The chain uses TRBV7-2 and TRBJ2-7, with D tentatively TRBD2 (5 bases). This chain's CDR3 is CASSLGQAGDYEQYV. The CDR3, as DNA: TGTGCCAGCAGCCTAGGGCAGGCCGGGGATTACGAGCAGTACGTC.